A selection of T cell receptor beta chains follows, all from one sample in a study of cytomegalovirus exposure and HLA in healthy donors. The assay was immunoSEQ multiplex PCR, and TCRdb's table has in-frame clones only and misses some. Found here are about 160,000 clones, around four fifths of them singletons; the top ten hold roughly 1.2%. The material sequenced was PBMCs. These receptors all come from a woman aged 45-59 years in good health and CMV-seronegative. Each CDR3 is given with its conserved first and last residue. A D gene is named only where the DNA matches it firmly. Clone sizes are given selectively: once, few, many, or a class where the clone is expanded.

.,TRBV7-7,TRBD2,TRBJ2-1,CASSPVFGLAGGQLNEQFF,TGTGCCAGCAGCCCCGTTTTCGGACTAGCGGGGGGGCAATTGAATGAGCAGTTCTTC
.,TRBV6-1,.,TRBJ2-7,CASSVGRRGSYEQYF,TGTGCCAGCAGTGTCGGGCGGCGGGGAAGTTACGAGCAGTACTTC
.,TRBV9,.,TRBJ2-7,CASSVDVAEGYEQYF,TGTGCCAGCAGCGTAGACGTAGCGGAGGGCTACGAGCAGTACTTC
.,TRBV11-3,TRBD2,TRBJ2-3,CASSPRLSGATTDTQYF,TGTGCCAGCAGCCCTAGACTTAGCGGGGCAACCACAGATACGCAGTATTTT
few,TRBV6-1,TRBD1,TRBJ2-7,CASSSDRGYEQYF,TGTGCCAGCAGTAGCGACAGGGGATACGAGCAGTACTTC
few,TRBV4-3,.,TRBJ2-6,CASSQDSLVSGANVLTF,TGCGCCAGCAGCCAAGATAGCTTAGTCTCTGGGGCCAACGTCCTGACTTTC
.,TRBV7-8,TRBD1,TRBJ2-7,CASSQRQGSAYEQYF,TGTGCCAGCAGCCAGCGACAGGGCTCTGCCTACGAGCAGTACTTC
few,TRBV6-5,.,TRBJ1-1,CASRNGGGTEAFF,TGTGCCAGCAGGAACGGGGGGGGAACTGAAGCTTTCTTT
.,TRBV6-5,.,TRBJ2-5,CASSYFGGAPYF,TGTGCCAGCAGTTATTTTGGGGGCGCGCCGTACTTC
.,TRBV21-1,.,TRBJ1-1,CASSKVSARRGTEAFF,TGTGCCAGCAGCAAAGTAAGTGCGCGGCGAGGCACTGAAGCTTTCTTT
once,TRBV28,.,TRBJ1-3,CASSAVWARGNTIYF,TGTGCCAGCAGCGCCGTTTGGGCAAGGGGAAACACCATATATTTT
.,TRBV4-3,.,TRBJ1-1,CASSHLRAGDMNTEAFF,TGCGCCAGCAGCCATTTGAGGGCAGGGGACATGAACACTGAAGCTTTCTTT
.,TRBV7-2,.,TRBJ1-1,CASSLAYSLSEAFF,TGTGCCAGCAGCCTAGCATATAGTCTGTCTGAAGCTTTCTTT
.,TRBV5-1,TRBD1,TRBJ1-4,CASSFLQGGEKLFF,TGCGCCAGCAGCTTCCTCCAGGGGGGCGAAAAACTGTTTTTT
.,TRBV11-3,TRBD2,TRBJ2-5,CASSLGGGFEETQYF,TGTGCCAGCAGCTTAGGGGGGGGGTTTGAGGAGACCCAGTACTTC
once,TRBV7-6,.,TRBJ2-6,CASSPRGLRSGANVLTF,TGTGCCAGCAGCCCTCGAGGACTCCGCTCTGGGGCCAACGTCCTGACTTTC
.,TRBV7-8,TRBD1,TRBJ1-1,CASSLTGGTEAFF,TGTGCCAGCAGCTTAACAGGGGGCACTGAAGCTTTCTTT
.,TRBV7-6,.,TRBJ1-5,CASSLGGIRPQHF,TGTGCCAGCAGCTTAGGAGGGATACGGCCCCAGCATTTT
few,TRBV5-1,TRBD1,TRBJ1-1,CASSSGQVNTEAFF,TGCGCCAGCAGCTCAGGACAGGTGAACACTGAAGCTTTCTTT
few,TRBV5-6,TRBD2,TRBJ2-2,CASSERAGTTNTGELFF,TGTGCCAGCAGCGAGCGGGCCGGGACTACGAACACCGGGGAGCTGTTTTTT
.,TRBV14,TRBD1,TRBJ1-1,CASSHPGQGAPNTEAFF,TGTGCCAGCAGCCATCCTGGACAGGGGGCCCCTAACACTGAAGCTTTCTTT
.,TRBV16,TRBD1,TRBJ1-2,CASSQTGRDYGYTF,TGTGCCAGCAGCCAGACAGGGAGAGACTATGGCTACACCTTC
.,TRBV6-1,TRBD1,TRBJ1-1,CASRLTGKNTEAFF,TGTGCCAGCAGATTGACAGGGAAGAACACTGAAGCTTTCTTT
.,TRBV7-6,TRBD2,TRBJ2-3,CASSSLTSSTQYF,TGTGCCAGCAGCTCCTTGACTAGCAGCACGCAGTATTTT
.,TRBV11-3,.,TRBJ2-7,CASSSQGGEQYF,TGTGCCAGCAGCTCCCAGGGAGGCGAGCAGTACTTC
few,TRBV6-1,.,TRBJ1-2,CASSERLYGYTF,TGTGCCAGCAGTGAACGACTCTATGGCTACACCTTC
.,TRBV5-1,.,TRBJ1-5,CASSYSGPRGLEIYSNQPQHF,TGCGCCAGCAGCTACAGCGGGCCTCGGGGCCTCGAAATCTATAGCAATCAGCCCCAGCATTTT
.,TRBV29-1,.,TRBJ1-1,CSGRGREGTEAFF,TGCAGCGGGCGGGGCAGAGAGGGAACTGAAGCTTTCTTT
.,TRBV7-9,.,TRBJ2-7,CASGGGGGLLREQYF,TGTGCCAGCGGAGGGGGGGGAGGACTCCTGAGAGAGCAGTACTTC
.,TRBV9,TRBD1,TRBJ2-3,CASSFRPDRADTQYF,TGTGCCAGCAGCTTTCGCCCCGACAGGGCAGATACGCAGTATTTT
.,TRBV28,TRBD2,TRBJ2-1,CASSLNSGGAGEQFF,TGTGCCAGCAGTTTGAATAGCGGGGGGGCGGGTGAGCAGTTCTTC
.,TRBV27,TRBD2,TRBJ2-1,CASSPVLAGAGNEQFF,TGTGCCAGCAGTCCCGTGCTAGCGGGAGCCGGCAATGAGCAGTTCTTC
.,TRBV28,.,TRBJ2-1,CASSSAYNEQFF,TGTGCCAGCAGTTCTGCCTACAATGAGCAGTTCTTC
.,TRBV7-2,.,TRBJ1-1,CASSFHRVPEAFF,TGTGCCAGCAGCTTTCACAGGGTTCCTGAAGCTTTCTTT
.,TRBV5-1,TRBD1,TRBJ2-1,CASSQQGDEQFF,TGCGCCAGCAGCCAACAGGGGGATGAGCAGTTCTTC
.,TRBV15,TRBD1,TRBJ1-1,CATSRVGSIQGYTEAFF,TGTGCCACCAGCAGAGTGGGGTCAATACAGGGGTACACTGAAGCTTTCTTT
.,TRBV28,TRBD2,TRBJ2-1,CASSLRRESQNEQFF,TGTGCCAGCAGTTTAAGGCGGGAGTCACAGAATGAGCAGTTCTTC
.,TRBV19,TRBD1,TRBJ2-1,CASSRLTGQGINEQFF,TGTGCCAGTAGTCGACTTACGGGACAGGGTATCAATGAGCAGTTCTTC
.,TRBV5-1,.,TRBJ2-3,CASSGYRVGTDTQYF,TGCGCCAGCAGCGGATACAGGGTTGGCACAGATACGCAGTATTTT
.,TRBV19,TRBD2,TRBJ2-3,CASSDSSGRAYDTQYF,TGTGCCAGTAGTGACTCTAGCGGGAGGGCCTATGATACGCAGTATTTT
.,TRBV9,.,TRBJ2-1,CASSVGGGGYNEQFF,TGTGCCAGCAGCGTAGGCGGAGGCGGTTACAATGAGCAGTTCTTC
.,TRBV27,.,TRBJ1-5,CASSLLGGANQPQHF,TGTGCCAGCAGTTTATTAGGGGGGGCGAATCAGCCCCAGCATTTT
.,TRBV7-8,TRBD2,TRBJ2-1,CASSLRGSGSSYNEQFF,TGTGCCAGCAGCTTACGCGGTAGCGGGAGTTCCTACAATGAGCAGTTCTTC
.,TRBV12-5,.,TRBJ2-7,CASALLTGGASYEQYF,TGTGCTAGTGCCCTGCTGACGGGGGGCGCCTCCTACGAGCAGTACTTC
.,TRBV11-2,.,TRBJ1-2,CASSRRGSNYGYTF,TGTGCCAGCAGTCGTAGGGGTTCTAACTATGGCTACACCTTC
.,TRBV23-1,.,TRBJ1-5,CASSPQEVDSNQPQHF,TGCGCCAGCAGTCCCCAAGAGGTAGATAGCAATCAGCCCCAGCATTTT
.,TRBV9,TRBD1,TRBJ2-6,CASSSPVTGVGANVLTF,TGTGCCAGCAGCTCACCGGTGACAGGGGTTGGGGCCAACGTCCTGACTTTC
.,TRBV11-2,.,TRBJ1-1,CASTANTEAFF,TGTGCCAGTACAGCGAACACTGAAGCTTTCTTT
once,TRBV28,.,TRBJ2-7,CASGSTGSSYEQYF,TGTGCCAGCGGGTCTACCGGGAGCTCCTACGAGCAGTACTTC
once,TRBV30,TRBD1,TRBJ2-1,CAWSALTGGHNEQFF,TGTGCCTGGAGTGCCTTGACAGGGGGTCACAATGAGCAGTTCTTC
.,TRBV7-9,TRBD2,TRBJ2-2,CASRPSGSGNTGELFF,TGTGCCAGCAGACCTAGCGGGAGCGGGAACACCGGGGAGCTGTTTTTT
.,TRBV11-2,.,TRBJ2-3,CASSLGVDTQYF,TGTGCCAGCAGCTTAGGCGTAGATACGCAGTATTTT
.,TRBV28,TRBD1,TRBJ1-2,CASSSLRTGLGYTF,TGTGCCAGCAGCTCTTTGCGGACAGGGCTTGGCTACACCTTC
.,TRBV19,.,TRBJ1-1,CASSTRGWTEAFF,TGTGCCAGTAGTACCCGGGGTTGGACTGAAGCTTTCTTT